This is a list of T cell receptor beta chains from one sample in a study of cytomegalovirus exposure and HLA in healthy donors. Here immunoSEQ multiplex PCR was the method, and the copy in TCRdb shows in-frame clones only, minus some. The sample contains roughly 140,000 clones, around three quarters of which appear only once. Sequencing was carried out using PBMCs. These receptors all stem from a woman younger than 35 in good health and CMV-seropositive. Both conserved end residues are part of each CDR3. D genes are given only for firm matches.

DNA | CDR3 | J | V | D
TGTGCCAGCTCACCCAACCGACAGAACACCGGGGAGCTGTTTTTT | CASSPNRQNTGELFF | TRBJ2-2 | TRBV18 | .
TGTGCCAGCAGTTTACAAGGACTACCCCAAGCTACCTATGGCTACACCTTC | CASSLQGLPQATYGYTF | TRBJ1-2 | TRBV28 | .
TGCGCCAGCAGCTCGGGACTAGCGGGGGGACCGATCTCCTACGAGCAGTACTTC | CASSSGLAGGPISYEQYF | TRBJ2-7 | TRBV5-1 | TRBD2
TGTGCCAGCATTTCGGGACAGGGACTGCCTGGGGCCAACGTCCTGACTTTC | CASISGQGLPGANVLTF | TRBJ2-6 | TRBV2 | TRBD1
TGTGCCAGCATCCTAAGCGGGGGGGCCTCCTACGAGCAGTACTTC | CASILSGGASYEQYF | TRBJ2-7 | TRBV7-2 | TRBD2
TGTGCCAGCAGTCACAGGGGTTCGAGCGGGGAGCTGTTTTTT | CASSHRGSSGELFF | TRBJ2-2 | TRBV6-1 | TRBD1
TGCAGCGTTGACAGGGGCTCAGGGGGCTACACCTTC | CSVDRGSGGYTF | TRBJ1-2 | TRBV29-1 | .
TGTGCCAGCAGTTTATATAGCGGGTCCTCCTACGAGCAGTACTTC | CASSLYSGSSYEQYF | TRBJ2-7 | TRBV28 | TRBD2
TGTGCCAGAGTCGGGAAGCACGCTGAAGCTTTCTTT | CARVGKHAEAFF | TRBJ1-1 | TRBV21-1 | .
TGTGCCAGTAGTATAGCGGACTTGTACGAGCAGTACTTC | CASSIADLYEQYF | TRBJ2-7 | TRBV19 | .
TGTGCTAGTGGTTTGGAGGGGAAAGGATACAATGAGCAGTTCTTC | CASGLEGKGYNEQFF | TRBJ2-1 | TRBV12-5 | .
TGTGCCAGCAGTTTCTCCACGGGGGTCTATGGCTACACCTTC | CASSFSTGVYGYTF | TRBJ1-2 | TRBV27 | .
TGCGCCAGCAGCCGGGGGGGACCCCCCTCGGAGCAGTTCTTC | CASSRGGPPSEQFF | TRBJ2-1 | TRBV4-1 | TRBD2
TGTGCCAGCAGCCGGAGGGACAGGGTAACCATATATTTT | CASSRRDRVTIYF | TRBJ1-3 | TRBV5-6 | TRBD1
TGCGCCAGCAGCTTAGGAGCGGGGGCCACCACAGATACGCAGTATTTT | CASSLGAGATTDTQYF | TRBJ2-3 | TRBV5-1 | TRBD2
TGTGCCAGCAGCCGCCGGACGGGGGAGGGTTACAATGAGCAGTTCTTC | CASSRRTGEGYNEQFF | TRBJ2-1 | TRBV4-2 | TRBD2
TGTGCCAGCAGGACTTGGGGACAGATGAACACTGAAGCTTTCTTT | CASRTWGQMNTEAFF | TRBJ1-1 | TRBV6-1 | TRBD1
TGTGCCAGCGGTGCAGGTACCCCAATGGCCCAGCATTTT | CASGAGTPMAQHF | TRBJ1-5 | TRBV6-1 | .
TGTGCCAGCAGTCCACGCGGGAATCAGCCCCAGCATTTT | CASSPRGNQPQHF | TRBJ1-5 | TRBV28 | .
TGTGCCAGTAGTGCAGGACTGGCAGTCACAGATACGCAGTATTTT | CASSAGLAVTDTQYF | TRBJ2-3 | TRBV19 | .